This T cell receptor beta chain was profiled in a study of CD8 T cells in ankylosing spondylitis. Study-wide results and limits: About eight highly homologous variants made up a TCR beta motif that seemed to typify ankylosing spondylitis blood.

This clonotype was detected once. Antigen: not known. CDR3 length equals 13 residues. Trimming left V 0 bases short and J 7 bases short, with 7 bases between. Germline CDR1 and CDR2: LGHNA and YNFKEQ. TCRdb re-analysed the 5' RACE reads in MiXCR, keeping a single row per CDR3 protein. The table includes about 750,000 distinct CDR3 sequences, under 20% detected once. The genes are TRBV4-2 and TRBJ1-5; D remains ambiguous. Material: blood, either unsorted or a sorted T cell fraction (not recorded which). The clonotype comes from a male donor with ankylosing spondylitis. The CDR3 bases are TGTGCCAGCAGCCAAGATAGGCTCCAGCCCCAGCATTTT. Residues: CASSQDRLQPQHF.